The entry below gives a single TCR beta chain sequence along with its context. Under the authors' procedure: Counts of nucleated cells, estimated from reference gene primer amplification, were obtained. Some clones are missing from TCRdb's copy, which holds only in-frame ones; the method was immunoSEQ multiplex PCR. The DNA gave D and trimming, while V, J and clone size come from that table. Here the sample spans a few hundred thousand clones, around nine tenths being singletons. The data belong to a study of blood T cell repertoires in COVID-19. The CDR3 spans 14 residues. V lost 1 base, J lost 4 bases, and 11 bases lay in between. Germline V CDR1 and CDR2: SGHDT, YYEEEE. Participants' reported clinical history set cohort assignment.

The sequenced sample consisted of PBMCs or T cells enriched from blood (not recorded which). The source is a woman aged 45-65 years who had recovered from COVID-19. V is TRBV5-6 and J is TRBJ1-2; D remains ambiguous. CDR3 amino acids: CASSLSLLVYGYTF. CDR3 nucleotide sequence: TGTGCCAGCAGCTTGTCCCTGTTAGTCTATGGCTACACCTTC. Full variable domain (outside the CDR3, taken from reference TRBV5-6 and TRBJ1-2): DAGVTQSPTHLIKTRGQQVTLRCSPKSGHDTVSWYQQALGQGPQFIFQYYEEEERQRGNFPDRFSGHQFPNYSSELNVNALLLGDSALYLCASSLSLLVYGYTFGSGTRLTVV.